The rows below give T cell receptor beta chains drawn from one sample of a study of T cell responses to AZD1222 COVID-19 vaccine. The method was immunoSEQ multiplex PCR; TCRdb's version includes in-frame clones alone and lacks a portion of them. This table has about 140,000 clones, approximately 90% appearing once. The sequencing here drew on peripheral blood, taken on day 0 of AZD1222 vaccination. All receptors come from an adult in good health. Both conserved end residues are part of each CDR3. Each record gives: D gene, V gene, J gene, clone size, CDR3 protein, CDR3 DNA. D genes are given only for firm matches. Clone size is shown for a subset of rows, as once, few, many or a class of expanded clone.

-	TRBV7-2	TRBJ2-7	-	CASETEASYEQYF	TGTGCCAGCGAGACAGAAGCATCCTACGAGCAGTACTTC
-	TRBV19	TRBJ1-2	-	CASSIDGEYGYTF	TGTGCCAGTAGTATAGACGGGGAGTATGGCTACACCTTC
TRBD1	TRBV25-1	TRBJ2-1	once	CASSESLRSGGFNNEQFF	TGTGCCAGCAGTGAATCCCTGAGGTCAGGGGGATTTAACAATGAGCAGTTCTTC
TRBD1	TRBV29-1	TRBJ1-2	-	CSAGPGQGGGYGYTF	TGCAGCGCTGGACCGGGACAGGGAGGTGGCTATGGCTACACCTTC
-	TRBV29-1	TRBJ2-1	once	CSSEAAASYNEQFF	TGCAGCAGTGAGGCGGCTGCATCCTACAATGAGCAGTTCTTC
-	TRBV28	TRBJ1-5	-	CASSSGSRGSNQPQHF	TGTGCCAGCAGTTCAGGGAGCCGCGGAAGCAATCAGCCCCAGCATTTT
-	TRBV19	TRBJ1-6	-	CASSEAGGVYNSPLHF	TGTGCCAGTAGCGAAGCGGGAGGAGTCTATAATTCACCCCTCCACTTT
TRBD1	TRBV6-6	TRBJ2-3	once	CAIAQGASGTQYF	TGTGCCATCGCACAGGGGGCCTCAGGGACGCAGTATTTT
-	TRBV11-2	TRBJ1-4	-	CASSLERGTEKLFF	TGTGCCAGCAGCTTAGAAAGGGGAACGGAAAAACTGTTTTTT
-	TRBV28	TRBJ1-2	-	CASSQTGTGYGYTF	TGTGCCAGCAGTCAAACCGGGACGGGCTATGGCTACACCTTC
-	TRBV5-1	TRBJ1-1	-	CASSLLGPMNTEAFF	TGCGCCAGCAGCTTATTAGGACCGATGAACACTGAAGCTTTCTTT
-	TRBV5-6	TRBJ1-5	-	CASSSLAEGNQPQHF	TGTGCCAGCAGCTCACTCGCGGAGGGCAATCAGCCCCAGCATTTT
-	TRBV6-4	TRBJ1-3	once	CASSDSPGNTIYF	TGTGCCAGCAGTGACTCTCCCGGAAACACCATATATTTT
-	TRBV7-9	TRBJ1-4	-	CASSLEGGEKLFF	TGTGCCAGCAGCTTGGAGGGGGGTGAAAAACTGTTTTTT
-	TRBV20-1	TRBJ2-2	-	CSASRGGELFF	TGCAGTGCTTCGCGAGGGGGGGAGCTGTTTTTT
-	TRBV7-9	TRBJ1-1	-	CASSLDSGKNTEAFF	TGTGCCAGCAGCTTAGATTCAGGGAAGAACACTGAAGCTTTCTTT
-	TRBV25-1	TRBJ2-7	-	CASSEGSPDIYEQYF	TGTGCCAGCAGTGAAGGTTCACCGGACATCTACGAGCAGTACTTC
TRBD1	TRBV5-1	TRBJ2-3	-	CASSPLGTGVDTQYF	TGCGCCAGCAGCCCGCTCGGGACAGGGGTGGATACGCAGTATTTT
-	TRBV9	TRBJ1-1	-	CASSQTWLTEAFF	TGTGCCAGCAGCCAGACATGGCTCACTGAAGCTTTCTTT
-	TRBV5-4	TRBJ1-1	-	CASSIAGGNTEAFF	TGTGCCAGCAGCATCGCGGGGGGGAACACTGAAGCTTTCTTT
-	TRBV27	TRBJ1-2	-	CASSLRGGGSYGYTF	TGTGCCAGCAGTTTAAGAGGAGGGGGGTCTTATGGCTACACCTTC
-	TRBV6-5	TRBJ1-1	-	CASSPVDSLNTEAFF	TGTGCCAGCAGCCCCGTCGACAGTTTGAACACTGAAGCTTTCTTT
-	TRBV27	TRBJ2-7	-	CASSLSGGSYEQYF	TGTGCCAGCAGTTTATCTGGGGGCTCGTACGAGCAGTACTTC